A selection of T cell receptor beta chains follows, all from one sample in a study of T cells in Graves' hyperthyroidism and ophthalmopathy. TCRdb itself ran the multiplex PCR reads through MiXCR, one entry per CDR3 protein. The sample includes 500,000 or so distinct CDR3 sequences, around 15% of them seen just once. The sequencing sample was made of blood. Receptor source: a woman aged 25 to 39 with Graves' ophthalmopathy. The CDR3 runs from the conserved cysteine through the conserved F or W. A D gene is named only where the DNA matches it firmly. Some rows have no size entry. The others give once, few or many, or a class for an expanded clone.

j_call v_call d_call clone_size cdr3_nt cdr3_aa
TRBJ1-5 TRBV18 . many TGTGCCAGCTCACCTGCGGACGGCAATCAGCCCCAGCATTTT CASSPADGNQPQHF
TRBJ2-1 TRBV6-2/TRBV6-3 TRBD1 many TGTGCCAGCAGGCTACAGGGGATCCCCTACAATGAGCAGTTCTTC CASRLQGIPYNEQFF
TRBJ2-7 TRBV5-1 TRBD1 many TGCGCCAGCAGCTTTTCGAGGACAGGGCGTGACGAGCAGTACTTC CASSFSRTGRDEQYF
TRBJ2-5 TRBV20-1 . . TGCAGTGCCCTCCGAGGGCAGGAGACCCAGTACTTC CSALRGQETQYF
TRBJ1-4 TRBV28 . few TGTGCCAGCAGTCCGATTATTATAGCCGCGATGTGGGAAAATGAAAAACTGTTTTTT CASSPIIIAAMWENEKLFF
TRBJ1-5 TRBV12-3/TRBV12-4 . many TGTGCCAGCAGTTTAGCTAATCAGCCCCAGCATTTT CASSLANQPQHF
TRBJ2-7 TRBV5-1 TRBD2 many TGCGCCAGCAGCTTGTTGTCTAGCGGTTATTCCTACGAGCAGTACTTC CASSLLSSGYSYEQYF
TRBJ1-2 TRBV5-1 . many TGCGCCAGCAGCTTATCGGGACACAAAGAACTCTATGGCTACACCTTC CASSLSGHKELYGYTF
TRBJ1-1 TRBV20-1 . few TGCAGTGTCAGGGTAGGGGTGGGCACTGAAGCTTTCTTT CSVRVGVGTEAFF
TRBJ2-1 TRBV20-1 TRBD2 many TGCAGTGCCCGAGCGGGAGTGAACAATGAGCAGTTCTTC CSARAGVNNEQFF
TRBJ2-7 TRBV5-1 . many TGCGCCAGCAGCTTGGGAGGGGAATTCGAGCAGTACTTC CASSLGGEFEQYF
TRBJ1-1 TRBV5-6 . many TGTGCCAGCAGCTTGGCCGACGGGAACACTGAAGCTTTCTTT CASSLADGNTEAFF
TRBJ1-5 TRBV6-5 . many TGTGCCAGCAGTTACTCGTCAGATCAGCCCCAGCATTTT CASSYSSDQPQHF
TRBJ2-1 TRBV4-1 TRBD2 . TGCGCCAGCAGCCAAGATAGGTCCCACGGGAGGGAGCAGTTCTTC CASSQDRSHGREQFF
TRBJ2-2 TRBV11-2 . . TGTGCCAGTAGTACAAAGGGGACCGGGGAGCTGTTTTTT CASSTKGTGELFF
TRBJ1-1 TRBV29-1 . many TGCAGCGTTGGAGGCAGAATGAACACTGAAGCTTTCTTT CSVGGRMNTEAFF
TRBJ2-7 TRBV4-3 . . TGCGCCAGCAGCCAAGTGGTCTCCTACGAGCAGTACTTC CASSQVVSYEQYF
TRBJ2-1 TRBV10-3 . . TGTGCCGTCAGTCAGGGGAAGATGAATGAGCAGTTCTTC CAVSQGKMNEQFF
TRBJ2-4 TRBV12-3/TRBV12-4 TRBD2 many TGTGCCAGCAGTTTGGCGGGAGAGGGAGGCATTCAGTACTTC CASSLAGEGGIQYF
TRBJ1-1 TRBV7-3 . many TGTGCCAGCAGTAACACAGTGAACACTGAAGCTTTCTTT CASSNTVNTEAFF
TRBJ2-5 TRBV7-3 . . TGTGCCAGCAGCTTAATAGTACAGACCCAGTACTTC CASSLIVQTQYF
TRBJ2-7 TRBV20-1 . many TGCAGTGCTAGAGTCGCAGCCACCTACGAGCAGTACTTC CSARVAATYEQYF
TRBJ2-7 TRBV9 . many TGTGCCAGCAGCGTAGTTGGGCAGGGAGCCGAGCAGTACTTC CASSVVGQGAEQYF
TRBJ2-7 TRBV29-1 . few TGCAGCGTTGAGGGCCCGGGACACCCCTACGAGCAGTACTTC CSVEGPGHPYEQYF
TRBJ1-2 TRBV11-2 TRBD1 many TGTGCCAGCAGCTTTGGGACAGGGGGCTACTATGGCTACACCTTC CASSFGTGGYYGYTF
TRBJ1-5 TRBV29-1 TRBD1 few TGCAGCGTTGTTGTGACAGGGAATCGCAATCAGCCCCAGCATTTT CSVVVTGNRNQPQHF
TRBJ2-1 TRBV19 . few TGTGCCAGTAGTATAGCCAGTCCCCTCAATGAGCAGTTCTTC CASSIASPLNEQFF
TRBJ2-1 TRBV4-2 . . TGTGCCAGCAGCCAAGGCCTAATTGGGGGTGAGCAGTTCTTC CASSQGLIGGEQFF
TRBJ2-5 TRBV20-1 TRBD2 . TGCAGTGCTAGAGATAGTGCGGGAGCAGAGACCCAGTACTTC CSARDSAGAETQYF
TRBJ2-1 TRBV28 . . TGTGCCAGCAGTCCAAGCCGACATTACAATGAGCAGTTCTTC CASSPSRHYNEQFF
TRBJ1-6 TRBV30 . many TGTGCCTCAGGCGGGGGGCTTAATTCACCCCTCCACTTT CASGGGLNSPLHF
TRBJ2-3 TRBV20-1 TRBD2 many TGCAGTGCGCCCGGGACTAGCCGGAGAGATACGCAGTATTTT CSAPGTSRRDTQYF
TRBJ2-3 TRBV6-2/TRBV6-3 . . TGTGCCAGCAAAGCAAGTCCGGGAGTAGCAGATACGCAGTATTTT CASKASPGVADTQYF
TRBJ2-3 TRBV19 . . TGTGCCAGTAGTATCCTTGCCGGGACCCGCACAGATACGCAGTATTTT CASSILAGTRTDTQYF
TRBJ1-3 TRBV29-1 . few TGCAGCGCGGGGTCTGCCCAGAGGGGAAACACCATATATTTT CSAGSAQRGNTIYF
TRBJ2-1 TRBV20-1 . . TGCAGTGTCCCCGGACTTTCCAATGAGCAGTTCTTC CSVPGLSNEQFF
TRBJ2-3 TRBV10-1 . . TGCGCCAGCAGCGCCCTAGAAGCGCCAAGCACAGATACGCAGTATTTT CASSALEAPSTDTQYF
TRBJ2-1 TRBV6-2/TRBV6-3 . many TGTGCCAGCAGTTACTACCTCGGGGAGGTTACCTCCTACAATGAGCAGTTCTTC CASSYYLGEVTSYNEQFF
TRBJ2-7 TRBV6-1 . once TGTGCCAGCAGTAGCAGGGGGGCCCCCTACGAGCAGTACTTC CASSSRGAPYEQYF
TRBJ2-1 TRBV9 TRBD1 . TGTGCCAGCAGCGGAACGGAACAGGGGTACAATGAGCAGTTCTTC CASSGTEQGYNEQFF
TRBJ2-7 TRBV30 TRBD1 many TGTGCCTGGGCACCGGGACAGTGGTCCTACGAGCAGTACTTC CAWAPGQWSYEQYF
TRBJ2-7 TRBV6-2/TRBV6-3 . few TGTGCCAGCAGTTACAGGGGAAACTACGAGCAGTACTTC CASSYRGNYEQYF
TRBJ1-5 TRBV28 TRBD1 . TGTGCCAGCAGTTCCGGGACAGGGCAGCAGCCCCAGCATTTT CASSSGTGQQPQHF
TRBJ1-2 TRBV6-4 . . TGTGCCAGCAGTGAAGGGGCAGGGTCGAGGGGCTACACCTTC CASSEGAGSRGYTF
TRBJ2-3 TRBV20-1 TRBD2 . TGCAGTGCCCTCCCGACTAGCGGGAGAGGTACGCAGTATTTT CSALPTSGRGTQYF
TRBJ1-1 TRBV7-2 . . TGTGCCAGCAGATCAACCAGGGTACTAGAAGCTTTCTTT CASRSTRVLEAFF
TRBJ1-4 TRBV2 . few TGTGCCAGCTTGTCGGGGAATGAAAAACTGTTTTTT CASLSGNEKLFF
TRBJ2-1 TRBV7-2 TRBD2 many TGTGCCAGCAGCATCGGACTAGCGGACAATGAGCAGTTCTTC CASSIGLADNEQFF
TRBJ1-3 TRBV7-2 . . TGTGCCAGCAGCTTAATAGTGGGGACATTGGCCGGGGCTGGAAACACCATATATTTT CASSLIVGTLAGAGNTIYF
TRBJ1-4 TRBV30 . many TGTGCCTGGAGTGTAGGGTTCACTTCAACTAATGAAAAACTGTTTTTT CAWSVGFTSTNEKLFF
TRBJ2-7 TRBV6-6 TRBD1 . TGTGCCAGCAGTTACTCGACAGGGTTGTCCTACGAGCAGTACTTC CASSYSTGLSYEQYF
TRBJ2-5 TRBV7-9 . . TGTGCCAGCAGCTTAGTGGGCGGGACAATCCAAGAGACCCAGTACTTC CASSLVGGTIQETQYF
TRBJ2-5 TRBV5-1 . few TGCGCCAGCAGCTTGGGTCGGGCGGGGCAAGAGACCCAGTACTTC CASSLGRAGQETQYF
TRBJ2-7 TRBV5-4 TRBD2 . TGTGCCTCCGGGACTAGCGGAGTCCCCTACGAGCAGTACTTC CASGTSGVPYEQYF
TRBJ1-5 TRBV6-2/TRBV6-3 TRBD1 few TGTGCCAGCAGACAGGGGGCATCTAATCAGCCCCAGCATTTT CASRQGASNQPQHF
TRBJ2-1 TRBV7-3 . few TGTGCCAGCAGCTTATCCCCGGGCCGCGCCCCGTTCTTC CASSLSPGRAPFF
TRBJ2-2 TRBV7-9 . many TGTGCCAGCAGCCCAAACAGGGAAAACGGGGAGCTGTTTTTT CASSPNRENGELFF
TRBJ1-5 TRBV19 TRBD1 . TGTGCCAGTAGTCATACGGGGACAGGGGGCAATAGCAATCAGCCCCAGCATTTT CASSHTGTGGNSNQPQHF
TRBJ2-7 TRBV9 . few TGTGCCAGCAGCGCTAGCCTTAGCTCCTACGAGCAGTACTTC CASSASLSSYEQYF